This is a list of T cell receptor beta chains from one sample in a study of T cells in Graves' hyperthyroidism and ophthalmopathy. TCRdb passed the multiplex PCR reads through MiXCR, listing each CDR3 protein once. The repertoire holds around 290,000 distinct CDR3 sequences, 17% seen once, with about 50% in the top ten. Sequenced input: blood. The receptor source for this set is a woman aged 60-75 years with Graves' ophthalmopathy. Both conserved end residues are part of each CDR3. The D gene is left open where the match is weak. Clone size is stated in some rows and not others, as once, few, many or a class when expanded.

>TRBJ1-2|many|.|14|TRBV28
TGTGCCAGCAGCTCGCATGAAGCGGACCCTGGCTACACCTTC
CASSSHEADPGYTF
>TRBJ2-7|few|.|14|TRBV2
TGTGCCAGCAGGGACAGTTCTCTTAAACCCGAGCAGTACTTC
CASRDSSLKPEQYF
>TRBJ1-5|.|.|13|TRBV9
TGTGCCAGCAGCCTTAGCATCAATCAGCCCCAGCATTTT
CASSLSINQPQHF
>TRBJ2-1|.|TRBD2|15|TRBV7-9
TGTGCCAGCAGACCACTAGCGGGGACCTACAATGAGCAGTTCTTC
CASRPLAGTYNEQFF
>TRBJ2-7|many|.|15|TRBV12-3/TRBV12-4
TGTGCCAGCAGTTTGGCGACGACAGTATCCTACGAGCAGTACTTC
CASSLATTVSYEQYF
>TRBJ2-7|many|TRBD1|12|TRBV5-1
TGCGCCAGCAGCCCAGGGGGCAGCGAGCAGTACTTC
CASSPGGSEQYF
>TRBJ2-1|once|TRBD2|15|TRBV11-2
TGTGCCAGCAGCTTAGATCACTGGGGAGGGGATGAGCAGTTCTTC
CASSLDHWGGDEQFF
>TRBJ1-2|many|TRBD1|13|TRBV12-3/TRBV12-4
TGTGCCAGCAGCTTGGACAGGGCGGGCGGCTACACCTTC
CASSLDRAGGYTF
>TRBJ2-1|many|TRBD2|17|TRBV5-1
TGCGCCAGCAGCTTGGGTCCTATAGCGGGAGGCTACAATGAGCAGTTCTTC
CASSLGPIAGGYNEQFF
>TRBJ2-6|.|.|17|TRBV2
TGTGCCAGCAGTGAAGAGGGGTTGGGTTCTGGGGCCAACGTCCTGACTTTC
CASSEEGLGSGANVLTF
>TRBJ1-2|few|.|13|TRBV20-1
TGCAGTGCTAGGGGGGGCATAGACTATGGCTACACCTTC
CSARGGIDYGYTF
>TRBJ2-5|.|.|16|TRBV27
TGTGCCAGCAGTTTAGGGGCAGATCCCCTCCAAGAGACCCAGTACTTC
CASSLGADPLQETQYF
>TRBJ1-1|many|TRBD1|20|TRBV24-1
TGTGCCACCAGTGATTTAGTCAGGGGGCCTGATATCCGGGTGGACACTGAAGCTTTCTTT
CATSDLVRGPDIRVDTEAFF
>TRBJ1-6|.|TRBD1|13|TRBV28
TGTGCCGGAAAGACAGGGGGTAATTCACCCCTCCACTTT
CAGKTGGNSPLHF
>TRBJ1-1|many|TRBD1|15|TRBV7-8
TGTGCCAGCAGCCTGGGACAGGCTAGACTCGGGAAAGCTTTCTTT
CASSLGQARLGKAFF
>TRBJ2-5|many|.|14|TRBV9
TGTGCCAGCAGTATAGGACAGCAGCAAGAGACCCAGTACTTC
CASSIGQQQETQYF
>TRBJ2-1|many|TRBD1|13|TRBV28
TGTGCCAGCAGTTCGACAGGGTACAATGAGCAGTTCTTC
CASSSTGYNEQFF
>TRBJ2-7|many|.|15|TRBV27
TGTGCCAGCAGTTTACGGAGGGGAGACCCCTACGAGCAGTACTTC
CASSLRRGDPYEQYF
>TRBJ2-1|.|.|12|TRBV3-1
TGTGCCAGCAGCCAGTTTGGGAATGAGCAGTTCTTC
CASSQFGNEQFF
>TRBJ2-5|.|.|15|TRBV4-1
TGCGCCAGCAGCCAAGACCGCGGGAACCAAGAGACCCAGTACTTC
CASSQDRGNQETQYF
>TRBJ2-1|few|.|14|TRBV10-2
TGCGCCAGCACCGAGTCGGGATCCTACAATGAGCAGTTCTTC
CASTESGSYNEQFF
>TRBJ2-7|.|.|16|TRBV5-1
TGCGCCAGCAGCTTGGCCGGCGGAACCGGCACCTACGAGCAGTACTTC
CASSLAGGTGTYEQYF
>TRBJ1-5|many|.|19|TRBV27
TGTGCCAGCAGGCCCTTTGGGAATCTCGGAACGGGTAGCAATCAGCCCCAGCATTTT
CASRPFGNLGTGSNQPQHF
>TRBJ1-2|few|.|13|TRBV3-1
TGTGCCAGCAACATGGGAGGGGGATATGGCTACACCTTC
CASNMGGGYGYTF
>TRBJ1-5|few|.|14|TRBV30
TGTGCCTGGAGCGGGATAGATAGCAATCAGCCCCAGCATTTT
CAWSGIDSNQPQHF
>TRBJ2-5|many|.|14|TRBV28
TGTGCCAGCAGTTTTGAGTGGAGTCGAGAGACCCAGTACTTC
CASSFEWSRETQYF
>TRBJ2-7|.|TRBD1|13|TRBV29-1
TGCAGCGTTGCCGAGACAGGGGGCGACGAGCAGTACTTC
CSVAETGGDEQYF
>TRBJ2-3|many|.|17|TRBV5-1
TGCGCCAGCAGCTTGGAGGCTATTGGCCGCCTAGCAGATACGCAGTATTTT
CASSLEAIGRLADTQYF
>TRBJ2-7|many|.|16|TRBV19
TGTGCCAGTAGTATTTCCGAGACCTACTTATCCTACGAGCAGTACTTC
CASSISETYLSYEQYF
>TRBJ1-4|many|.|19|TRBV27
TGTGCCAGCAGTACCCAACCCGGGGCCTACCCTGCAACTAATGAAAAACTGTTTTTT
CASSTQPGAYPATNEKLFF
>TRBJ1-2|.|.|13|TRBV7-3
TGTGCCAGCGGTCTAAACGGGGACTATGGCTACACCTTC
CASGLNGDYGYTF
>TRBJ2-1|few|TRBD2|17|TRBV27
TGTGCCAGCAGTCTCTCGACTAGCGGGAGTTTCTACAATGAGCAGTTCTTC
CASSLSTSGSFYNEQFF
>TRBJ2-1|few|TRBD1|14|TRBV29-1
TGCAGCGCACGTCGGGACAGGACGTGCAATGAGCAGTTCTTC
CSARRDRTCNEQFF
>TRBJ1-2|.|.|14|TRBV4-3
TGCGCCAGCAGCCAAGACACGGCAGGCTATGGCTACACCTTC
CASSQDTAGYGYTF
>TRBJ2-3|.|.|15|TRBV28
TGTGCCAGCAGTTTGTCGCGGGCCGGCACAGATACGCAGTATTTT
CASSLSRAGTDTQYF
>TRBJ1-1|many|TRBD1|13|TRBV5-1
TGCGCCAGCAGCAACTGGGACAGGGAGGTGGCTTTCTTT
CASSNWDREVAFF
>TRBJ1-5|few|TRBD1|16|TRBV28
TGTGCCAGCAGTTTACTAGCTGGACAGGGCAATCAGCCCCAGCATTTT
CASSLLAGQGNQPQHF